This T cell receptor beta chain was retrieved from a study of blood T cell repertoires in COVID-19. Study-wide background: COVID-19 samples collected from the United States, Italy and Spain covered acute and convalescent phases. From T cells, B-cell-depleted T cells, or PBMCs came the material, which was cDNA or gDNA.

Original data processing: Amplification of reference gene primers provided the estimated nucleated cell counts. Produced via immunoSEQ multiplex PCR; TCRdb's table is partial and in-frame only. That table furnishes V, J and clone size, whereas the DNA furnished D and trimming. The sample lists about 210,000 clones, 88% occurring once. V lost 0 bases to trimming and J lost 3 bases; unmatched junction nucleotides: 4. The V gene's germline CDR1 is SQVTM and CDR2 ANQGSEA. The CDR3 length is 15 residues. The chain combines TRBV29-1 with TRBJ2-7; 11 bases align to TRBD1. The origin of this receptor is a man aged 18 to 30 with active or convalescent COVID-19. Sequenced material: peripheral blood. CDR3 in DNA: TGCAGCGTTGAAGATCGGGACAGGGGGTTCTACGAGCAGTACTTC. As protein: CSVEDRDRGFYEQYF.